Listed below are T cell receptor beta chains from one sample, sequenced in a study of beta chain features in type 1 diabetes. The assay was immunoSEQ multiplex PCR, and TCRdb's table has in-frame clones only and misses some. This sample has hundreds of thousands of clones, with about an eighth found just once. Sequencing was performed on naive CD4+ T cells from blood. These receptors all stem from a man between 18 and 35 years old with type 1 diabetes. CDR3s include the opening cysteine and the closing phenylalanine or tryptophan. The D gene is left open where the match is weak. The size of a clone is reported for some rows only, either as once, few or many, or as a class for expanded clones.

V gene: TRBV10-3; CDR3 length: 15; J gene: TRBJ2-5; clone size: .; D gene: .; CDR3 protein: CAISETGQTQETQYF; CDR3 DNA: TGTGCCATCAGTGAGACTGGTCAAACACAAGAGACCCAGTACTTC
V gene: TRBV30; CDR3 length: 16; J gene: TRBJ1-2; clone size: few; D gene: TRBD1; CDR3 protein: CAWRDPPGTGDYGYTF; CDR3 DNA: TGTGCCTGGAGGGACCCGCCCGGGACAGGGGACTATGGCTACACCTTC
V gene: TRBV9; CDR3 length: 16; J gene: TRBJ2-3; clone size: .; D gene: .; CDR3 protein: CASSVGADSSTDTQYF; CDR3 DNA: TGTGCCAGCAGCGTGGGGGCAGACTCTAGCACAGATACGCAGTATTTT
V gene: TRBV18; CDR3 length: 16; J gene: TRBJ2-1; clone size: few; D gene: TRBD2; CDR3 protein: CASSLSEGGSYNEQFF; CDR3 DNA: TGTGCCAGCTCATTATCAGAGGGAGGGTCCTACAATGAGCAGTTCTTC
V gene: TRBV5-1; CDR3 length: 11; J gene: TRBJ2-5; clone size: .; D gene: .; CDR3 protein: CASSGLGVWYF; CDR3 DNA: TGCGCCAGCAGCGGCCTCGGGGTATGGTACTTC
V gene: TRBV5-1; CDR3 length: 15; J gene: TRBJ1-1; clone size: .; D gene: TRBD1; CDR3 protein: CASSLAFDRATEAFF; CDR3 DNA: TGCGCCAGCAGCTTGGCCTTCGACAGGGCCACTGAAGCTTTCTTT
V gene: TRBV28; CDR3 length: 13; J gene: TRBJ2-7; clone size: few; D gene: .; CDR3 protein: CASSSADLYEQYF; CDR3 DNA: TGTGCCAGCAGTTCCGCAGATTTGTACGAGCAGTACTTC
V gene: TRBV27; CDR3 length: 17; J gene: TRBJ1-5; clone size: few; D gene: TRBD1; CDR3 protein: CASSRGTGASSDQPQHF; CDR3 DNA: TGTGCCAGCAGTCGCGGGACAGGTGCTTCTAGCGATCAGCCCCAGCATTTT
V gene: TRBV19; CDR3 length: 15; J gene: TRBJ1-1; clone size: few; D gene: TRBD1; CDR3 protein: CASSPLGTGMTEAFF; CDR3 DNA: TGTGCCAGTAGCCCTCTTGGGACAGGGATGACTGAAGCTTTCTTT
V gene: TRBV10-3; CDR3 length: 14; J gene: TRBJ2-1; clone size: .; D gene: TRBD2; CDR3 protein: CATTGTRGESEQFF; CDR3 DNA: TGTGCCACCACGGGAACCCGGGGGGAGTCGGAGCAGTTCTTC
V gene: TRBV6-4; CDR3 length: 15; J gene: TRBJ2-2; clone size: .; D gene: .; CDR3 protein: CASSLHQGFTGELFF; CDR3 DNA: TGTGCCAGCAGCCTACATCAGGGTTTCACCGGGGAGCTGTTTTTT
V gene: TRBV10-3; CDR3 length: 13; J gene: TRBJ2-7; clone size: .; D gene: TRBD2; CDR3 protein: CAISESGGDEQYF; CDR3 DNA: TGTGCCATCAGTGAGTCGGGGGGGGACGAGCAGTACTTC
V gene: TRBV6-1; CDR3 length: 14; J gene: TRBJ1-2; clone size: .; D gene: TRBD1; CDR3 protein: CASSEGGQSYGYTF; CDR3 DNA: TGTGCCAGCAGTGAAGGGGGACAGTCCTATGGCTACACCTTC
V gene: TRBV6-5; CDR3 length: 15; J gene: TRBJ1-6; clone size: .; D gene: .; CDR3 protein: CASSLIAPENSPLHF; CDR3 DNA: TGTGCCAGCAGTTTAATCGCTCCTGAGAATTCACCCCTCCACTTT
V gene: TRBV20-1; CDR3 length: 11; J gene: TRBJ1-2; clone size: .; D gene: .; CDR3 protein: CSASFSYGYTF; CDR3 DNA: TGCAGTGCTAGCTTCAGCTATGGCTACACCTTC
V gene: TRBV18; CDR3 length: 12; J gene: TRBJ1-1; clone size: .; D gene: .; CDR3 protein: CASSVDRSEAFF; CDR3 DNA: TGTGCCAGCTCAGTCGACAGGAGTGAAGCTTTCTTT
V gene: TRBV2; CDR3 length: 12; J gene: TRBJ2-1; clone size: .; D gene: .; CDR3 protein: CASSTEYNEQFF; CDR3 DNA: TGTGCCAGCAGTACAGAATACAATGAGCAGTTCTTC
V gene: TRBV7-2; CDR3 length: 14; J gene: TRBJ2-7; clone size: few; D gene: TRBD1; CDR3 protein: CASSLASGTGEQYF; CDR3 DNA: TGTGCCAGCAGCTTAGCTTCCGGGACAGGAGAGCAGTACTTC
V gene: TRBV4-2; CDR3 length: 13; J gene: TRBJ2-7; clone size: few; D gene: .; CDR3 protein: CASSQEWGGEQYF; CDR3 DNA: TGTGCCAGCAGCCAAGAGTGGGGTGGCGAGCAGTACTTC
V gene: TRBV2; CDR3 length: 13; J gene: TRBJ2-7; clone size: .; D gene: .; CDR3 protein: CASSLLTSYEQYF; CDR3 DNA: TGTGCCAGCAGCCTCCTCACCTCTTACGAGCAGTACTTC
V gene: TRBV30; CDR3 length: 16; J gene: TRBJ2-4; clone size: few; D gene: TRBD1; CDR3 protein: CACAPGQGAAKNIQYF; CDR3 DNA: TGTGCCTGTGCACCAGGACAGGGTGCGGCCAAAAACATTCAGTACTTC
V gene: TRBV28; CDR3 length: 15; J gene: TRBJ2-4; clone size: few; D gene: .; CDR3 protein: CASSPPAGGVLAGYF; CDR3 DNA: TGTGCCAGCTCACCCCCTGCCGGGGGCGTCTTGGCGGGGTACTTC
V gene: TRBV19; CDR3 length: 12; J gene: TRBJ2-1; clone size: .; D gene: .; CDR3 protein: CASFSGYNEQFF; CDR3 DNA: TGTGCCTCATTTTCCGGTTACAATGAGCAGTTCTTC
V gene: TRBV7-2; CDR3 length: 13; J gene: TRBJ2-7; clone size: .; D gene: .; CDR3 protein: CASSFGVSYEQYF; CDR3 DNA: TGTGCCAGCAGCTTCGGGGTTTCTTACGAGCAGTACTTC
V gene: TRBV19; CDR3 length: 15; J gene: TRBJ2-2; clone size: .; D gene: .; CDR3 protein: CASSIGTVNTGELFF; CDR3 DNA: TGTGCCAGTAGTATTGGCACGGTGAACACCGGGGAGCTGTTTTTT
V gene: TRBV4-1; CDR3 length: 16; J gene: TRBJ1-5; clone size: .; D gene: .; CDR3 protein: CASSQEGRGGNQPQHF; CDR3 DNA: TGCGCCAGCAGCCAAGAAGGCCGGGGTGGCAATCAGCCCCAGCATTTT
V gene: TRBV2; CDR3 length: 15; J gene: TRBJ2-5; clone size: .; D gene: .; CDR3 protein: CASSESFRGGETQYF; CDR3 DNA: TGTGCCAGCAGTGAATCCTTTAGAGGGGGAGAGACCCAGTACTTC
V gene: TRBV7-3; CDR3 length: 15; J gene: TRBJ1-2; clone size: .; D gene: .; CDR3 protein: CASSSDSVWNYGYTF; CDR3 DNA: TGTGCCAGCAGCTCAGACAGCGTCTGGAACTATGGCTACACCTTC
V gene: TRBV2; CDR3 length: 13; J gene: TRBJ1-1; clone size: few; D gene: .; CDR3 protein: CATGADANTEAFF; CDR3 DNA: TGTGCCACCGGAGCCGACGCGAACACTGAAGCTTTCTTT
V gene: TRBV10-3; CDR3 length: 13; J gene: TRBJ1-1; clone size: .; D gene: .; CDR3 protein: CAISESRGTEAFF; CDR3 DNA: TGTGCCATCAGTGAGTCGAGAGGAACTGAAGCTTTCTTT
V gene: TRBV28; CDR3 length: 17; J gene: TRBJ1-6; clone size: .; D gene: .; CDR3 protein: CASRLGQFSSYNSPLHF; CDR3 DNA: TGTGCCAGCAGACTCGGACAGTTTAGCTCCTATAATTCACCCCTCCACTTT
V gene: TRBV27; CDR3 length: 15; J gene: TRBJ2-1; clone size: .; D gene: TRBD2; CDR3 protein: CASTPPASGYNEQFF; CDR3 DNA: TGTGCCAGCACCCCCCCGGCTAGCGGTTACAATGAGCAGTTCTTC
V gene: TRBV7-3; CDR3 length: 15; J gene: TRBJ2-1; clone size: few; D gene: .; CDR3 protein: CASSLSVSSYNEQFF; CDR3 DNA: TGTGCCAGCAGCCTTTCTGTGAGCTCCTACAATGAGCAGTTCTTC
V gene: TRBV4-3; CDR3 length: 13; J gene: TRBJ2-6; clone size: .; D gene: .; CDR3 protein: CASSQYGANVLTF; CDR3 DNA: TGCGCCAGCAGCCAATATGGGGCCAACGTCCTGACTTTC
V gene: TRBV4-1; CDR3 length: 15; J gene: TRBJ2-5; clone size: few; D gene: TRBD2; CDR3 protein: CASSPIAGGQETQYF; CDR3 DNA: TGCGCCAGCAGCCCAATAGCGGGGGGGCAAGAGACCCAGTACTTC
V gene: TRBV5-1; CDR3 length: 12; J gene: TRBJ2-3; clone size: .; D gene: .; CDR3 protein: CASSLDTDTQYF; CDR3 DNA: TGCGCCAGCAGCCTAGACACAGATACGCAGTATTTT
V gene: TRBV30; CDR3 length: 13; J gene: TRBJ1-5; clone size: few; D gene: .; CDR3 protein: CAWSPLGEQPQHF; CDR3 DNA: TGTGCCTGGAGCCCACTAGGGGAGCAGCCCCAGCATTTT
V gene: TRBV6-1; CDR3 length: 15; J gene: TRBJ2-3; clone size: few; D gene: .; CDR3 protein: CASSVGGSSTDTQYF; CDR3 DNA: TGTGCCAGCAGTGTGGGGGGTTCTAGCACAGATACGCAGTATTTT
V gene: TRBV7-2; CDR3 length: 19; J gene: TRBJ2-5; clone size: .; D gene: TRBD1; CDR3 protein: CASSLVGTGHRDNLGTQYF; CDR3 DNA: TGTGCCAGCAGCTTAGTGGGGACAGGGCATCGGGATAATCTGGGGACCCAGTACTTC
V gene: TRBV7-9; CDR3 length: 13; J gene: TRBJ1-3; clone size: .; D gene: .; CDR3 protein: CASSSLSGNTIYF; CDR3 DNA: TGTGCCAGCAGCTCCCTCTCTGGAAACACCATATATTTT
V gene: TRBV5-1; CDR3 length: 16; J gene: TRBJ1-1; clone size: .; D gene: .; CDR3 protein: CASSFLDWGSDTEAFF; CDR3 DNA: TGCGCCAGCAGCTTCCTTGATTGGGGGTCGGACACTGAAGCTTTCTTT
V gene: TRBV4-1; CDR3 length: 16; J gene: TRBJ1-5; clone size: .; D gene: TRBD1; CDR3 protein: CASSQFVQGANQPQHF; CDR3 DNA: TGCGCCAGCAGCCAATTTGTCCAGGGGGCTAATCAGCCCCAGCATTTT
V gene: TRBV14; CDR3 length: 13; J gene: TRBJ1-2; clone size: few; D gene: .; CDR3 protein: CASSQQVGYGYTF; CDR3 DNA: TGTGCCAGCAGCCAACAGGTCGGTTATGGCTACACCTTC
V gene: TRBV7-2; CDR3 length: 15; J gene: TRBJ2-1; clone size: .; D gene: .; CDR3 protein: CASSYTGGSYNEQFF; CDR3 DNA: TGTGCCAGCAGCTACACGGGTGGCTCCTACAATGAGCAGTTCTTC
V gene: TRBV5-4; CDR3 length: 14; J gene: TRBJ2-5; clone size: .; D gene: .; CDR3 protein: CASSPAAIQETQYF; CDR3 DNA: TGTGCCAGCAGCCCGGCTGCAATTCAAGAGACCCAGTACTTC
V gene: TRBV9; CDR3 length: 18; J gene: TRBJ2-1; clone size: .; D gene: .; CDR3 protein: CASSSLGGQSSSYNEQFF; CDR3 DNA: TGTGCCAGCAGCTCCCTCGGGGGACAGTCAAGCTCCTACAATGAGCAGTTCTTC
V gene: TRBV6-5; CDR3 length: 13; J gene: TRBJ2-5; clone size: .; D gene: .; CDR3 protein: CASGLREKAAQYF; CDR3 DNA: TGTGCCAGCGGCCTCCGGGAAAAAGCGGCCCAGTACTTC